Below are 4 T cell receptor beta chains sequenced from a single sample in a study of shared clonotypes between healthy human individuals. The assay was immunoSEQ multiplex PCR, and TCRdb's table has in-frame clones only and misses some. The sample comprises 490,000 or so clones, 76% of which are singletons, and around 13% rests with the top ten. The specimen sequenced was PBMCs. These receptors were collected from a woman between 40 and 55 years old in good health. Some clones in this sample may be carry-over from other donors' samples.

CDR3 DNA sequence: TGCGCCAGCAGCCCGGGAATAAGTCGAGAGACCCAGTACTTC. It yields the protein CASSPGISRETQYF. V is TRBV5-1 and J is TRBJ2-5; possible D gene TRBD2, 5 bases. V was pared by 4 bases and J by 4 bases, with 14 bases between. The CDR3 is 14 residues long. Germline CDR1 SGHRS, CDR2 YFSETQ. Variable domain in full (rest from reference TRBV5-1 and TRBJ2-5): KAGVTQTPRYLIKTRGQQVTLSCSPISGHRSVSWYQQTPGQGLQFLFEYFSETQRNKGNFPGRFSGRQFSNSRSEMNVSTLELGDSALYLCASSPGISRETQYFGPGTRLLVL.

The chain employs TRBV7-6 and TRBJ1-4; 8 nucleotides agree with TRBD1. From germline, CDR1 is SGHVS and CDR2 FNYEAQ. Trimming removed 4 bases from V and 0 bases from J; junction bases left unmatched: 13. This CDR3 is 19 amino acids long. The CDR3 sequence: CASSSRRGRGRATNEKLFF. DNA of the CDR3: TGTGCCAGCAGCTCCAGAAGGGGCAGGGGGCGCGCAACTAATGAAAAACTGTTTTTT. Complete variable domain (other parts from reference TRBV7-6 and TRBJ1-4): GAGVSQSPRYKVTKRGQDVALRCDPISGHVSLYWYRQALGQGPEFLTYFNYEAQQDKSGLPNDRFSAERPEGSISTLTIQRTEQRDSAMYRCASSSRRGRGRATNEKLFFGSGTQLSVL.

This clone was recorded at least ten times. In DNA form, the CDR3 reads TGTGCCAGCAGTTTATGGGGCGAGCAGTACTTC. Translating gives CASSLWGEQYF. V usage is TRBV28 and J usage is TRBJ2-7; D remains ambiguous. From germline, CDR1 is MDHEN and CDR2 SYDVKM. V was pared by 0 bases and J by 6 bases, with 3 bases between. This CDR3 has 11 amino acids. Filled out from reference TRBV28 and TRBJ2-7, the complete variable domain reads DVKVTQSSRYLVKRTGEKVFLECVQDMDHENMFWYRQDPGLGLRLIYFSYDVKMKEKGDIPEGYSVSREKKERFSLILESASTNQTSMYLCASSLWGEQYFGPGTRLTVT.

V and J are TRBV4-3 and TRBJ2-7, with D uncertain. The CDR3 is 14 residues long. V lost 0 bases to trimming and J lost 1 base, with 7 bases between them. The germline CDR1 and CDR2 sequences are LGHNA and YSLEER. CDR3 DNA sequence: TGCGCCAGCAGCCAAGATCTGCGGTCCTACGAGCAGTACTTC. The encoded protein is CASSQDLRSYEQYF.